The next 9 T cell receptor beta chains were all read from a single sample in a study of circulating CD8 cells and anti-PD-1 response in melanoma. Sorting of live CD3+CD8+TCRalphabeta+ cells by PD-1 and/or TIGIT gave four subsets. Each library started from 15 ng of total RNA using the QIAseq Immune Repertoire TCR panel. One entry per CDR3 protein results from TCRdb running MiXCR on the reads. There are 400 or so distinct CDR3 sequences in the sample; about 5.7% occur only once, and roughly 29% lies in the top ten. The specimen was CD8+ T cells from PBMCs, collected at baseline or after one month of anti-PD-1 therapy (not recorded which). The receptor source for this set is a human donor with melanoma.

This clonotype is judged large. This chain links TRBV20-1 with TRBJ2-3; TRBD1 might be the D (6 bases). CDR3 size: 14 residues. CDR1 and CDR2 (germline): DFQATT, SNEGSKA (reference sequence). V was pared by 5 bases and J by 5 bases, with 17 bases between. DNA of the CDR3: TGCAGTGCTCCGATGGGGACATCCCTAGATACGCAGTATTTT. Translation: CSAPMGTSLDTQYF.

This clonotype is categorized as large (0.1 to 1%). The V gene is TRBV19, the J gene TRBJ1-1; D unresolved. CDR1 and CDR2 from the germline V gene are LNHDA and SQIVND (reference sequence). With 5 bases removed from V and 1 base from J, the gap between germline ends came to 5 bases. This CDR3 contains 12 residues. The DNA of the CDR3 is TGTGCCAGTAGTGTCGGGAACACTGAAGCTTTCTTT. Residues: CASSVGNTEAFF.

By proportion, this clonotype is large. The chain is built from TRBV12-3 or TRBV12-4 and TRBJ2-3; tentative D call: TRBD1 (6 bases). This CDR3 has 13 residues. V lost 7 bases and J 0 bases, leaving 8 bases between the germline ends. The CDR3 DNA sequence: TGTGCCAGCACCGGACAGAGCACAGATACGCAGTATTTT. As protein: CASTGQSTDTQYF.

By frequency in the sample, this clonotype is medium-sized. The V gene is TRBV19, the J gene TRBJ1-5; D is uncertain. CDR3 length equals 15 residues. The ends were cut back, 7 bases at V and 2 bases at J, with 15 bases in the middle. The germline V gene encodes CDR1 LNHDA and CDR2 SQIVND (reference sequence). The CDR3 DNA reads TGTGCCAGTACCGGGGTCCCGGGCGGCAATCAGCCCCAGCATTTT. Translated, it gives CASTGVPGGNQPQHF.

This clonotype qualifies as large. The V call is TRBV7-2, the J call TRBJ1-1; D ambiguous. The CDR3 covers 13 residues. The V end was cut by 1 base, the J end by 1 base, with 4 bases between. CDR1 is SGHTA, CDR2 FQGNSA, per germline. The CDR3 loop is CASSLDRNTEAFF. The CDR3 DNA follows: TGTGCCAGCAGCTTAGACAGGAACACTGAAGCTTTCTTT.

This clonotype qualifies as large. This chain connects TRBV4-3 to TRBJ2-6, with 9 nucleotides matching TRBD1. V trimming: 2 bases; J trimming: 0 bases; junction bases outside the gene matches: 8. The CDR3 loop spans 19 amino acids. In germline, CDR1 is LGHNA, CDR2 YSLEER. For the CDR3, the DNA is TGCGCCAGCAGCCAACTGGCCGGGACAGGGAGCTCTGGGGCCAACGTCCTGACTTTC. Protein: CASSQLAGTGSSGANVLTF.

This clonotype is categorized as medium-sized. The chain carries TRBV29-1 and TRBJ2-2, with a possible D match to TRBD2 (6 bases). Germline-derived CDR1 and CDR2 are SQVTM and ANQGSEA. The V gene lost 0 bases and the J gene lost 0 bases, with 8 bases spanning the gap. The CDR3 has 15 residues. Written as DNA, the CDR3 is TGCAGCGTTGAAGAGGGGGGAGCGAACACCGGGGAGCTGTTTTTT. Encoded protein: CSVEEGGANTGELFF.

By share of the sample, this clonotype is large. The chain's CDR3 is CASRGTEAFF. The CDR3 region has the DNA TGTGCCAGCAGGGGGACTGAAGCTTTCTTT. V usage is TRBV12-3 or TRBV12-4 and J usage is TRBJ1-1; D not resolved. CDR3 length equals 10 residues. Trimming took off 6 bases at V and 5 bases at J, with 4 bases between the two ends.

In its sample, this clonotype is large. The chain carries TRBV19 and TRBJ2-1; D not resolved. CDR1 LNHDA and CDR2 SQIVND come from the germline V gene (reference sequence). Trimming took off 3 bases at V and 5 bases at J, with 5 bases between the two ends. CDR3 size: 12 residues. In DNA form, the CDR3 reads TGTGCCAGTAGTATTGGTAACAATGAGCAGTTCTTC. It is translated as CASSIGNNEQFF.